This T cell receptor (beta chain) was profiled in a study of long-term antiretroviral therapy in people with HIV. At the survey level, the v3.0 immunoSEQ assay was run. Method: immunoSEQ multiplex PCR; TCRdb's copy keeps in-frame clones and lacks some. There are more than 15,000 clones in the sample; roughly 90% occur only once, and over 8% lies in the top ten. A note on this clone: Mismatch with germline at one junction end may stem from a read error.

Germline loops: CDR1 SGDLS, CDR2 YYNGEE. The CDR3 spans 16 residues. This TCR derives from a man in his fifties or sixties with HIV. V usage is TRBV9 and J usage is TRBJ2-5, with D perhaps matching TRBD1 (5 bases). Sequences were derived from unsorted PBMCs, sampled 0.3 years after starting antiretroviral therapy. CDR3 sequence: CASSEGKTPEQGTQYF. The DNA of the CDR3 is TGTGCCAGCAGCGAGGGGAAAACACCTGAACAAGGGACCCAGTACTTC.